A selection of T cell receptor beta chains follows, all from one sample in a study of T cells in Graves' hyperthyroidism and ophthalmopathy. TCRdb called the multiplex PCR reads again in MiXCR, with one record for every CDR3 protein. The sample gives more than 500,000 distinct CDR3 sequences, over 45% of which show up once; about two fifths is in the top ten. The sequenced sample was peripheral blood or thyroid tissue (not recorded which). These receptors all stem from an adult woman with Graves' disease, either hyperthyroidism or ophthalmopathy (not recorded which). Both conserved end residues are part of each CDR3. Each record gives: CDR3 protein, CDR3 DNA, D gene, J gene, V gene, clone size. A D gene is named only where the DNA matches it firmly. Clone size, where shown, is once, few, many, or a class for clones that have expanded.

cdr3_aa: CASSFTVQNTGELFF; cdr3_nt: TGTGCCAGCAGCTTTACCGTACAGAACACCGGGGAGCTGTTTTTT; d_call: -; j_call: TRBJ2-2; v_call: TRBV5-8; clone_size: few
cdr3_aa: CASSLPEPYNEQFF; cdr3_nt: TGTGCCAGCAGCTTGCCCGAGCCCTACAATGAGCAGTTCTTC; d_call: -; j_call: TRBJ2-1; v_call: TRBV7-9; clone_size: -
cdr3_aa: CATSSEGMNTEAFF; cdr3_nt: TGTGCCACCAGCTCGGAGGGCATGAACACTGAAGCTTTCTTT; d_call: -; j_call: TRBJ1-1; v_call: TRBV15; clone_size: many
cdr3_aa: CASSSEGLAGVETQYF; cdr3_nt: TGTGCCAGCAGCTCCGAAGGACTAGCGGGAGTGGAGACCCAGTACTTC; d_call: TRBD2; j_call: TRBJ2-5; v_call: TRBV7-9; clone_size: many
cdr3_aa: CSASRGQGYNSPLHF; cdr3_nt: TGCAGTGCTAGTCGGGGACAGGGATATAATTCACCCCTCCACTTT; d_call: TRBD1; j_call: TRBJ1-6; v_call: TRBV20-1; clone_size: -
cdr3_aa: CASSLGPGRFEPQHF; cdr3_nt: TGTGCCAGCAGCTTAGGTCCCGGGAGGTTTGAGCCCCAGCATTTT; d_call: -; j_call: TRBJ1-5; v_call: TRBV7-8; clone_size: -
cdr3_aa: CASSLRGRERGLFF; cdr3_nt: TGTGCCAGCAGCTTGCGAGGAAGGGAGAGGGGGCTGTTTTTT; d_call: -; j_call: TRBJ2-2; v_call: TRBV7-8; clone_size: once
cdr3_aa: CSARSGPGGYTF; cdr3_nt: TGCAGTGCTAGATCTGGTCCGGGTGGCTACACCTTC; d_call: -; j_call: TRBJ1-2; v_call: TRBV20-1; clone_size: -
cdr3_aa: CASIPGEGMPLHF; cdr3_nt: TGTGCCAGCATCCCTGGGGAGGGAATGCCCCTCCACTTT; d_call: -; j_call: TRBJ1-6; v_call: TRBV2; clone_size: many
cdr3_aa: CSARLPGTPNQPQHF; cdr3_nt: TGCAGTGCTAGACTACCTGGGACACCCAATCAGCCCCAGCATTTT; d_call: -; j_call: TRBJ1-5; v_call: TRBV20-1; clone_size: many
cdr3_aa: CASSFNPGQGETQYF; cdr3_nt: TGTGCCAGCAGCTTCAATCCGGGGCAAGGAGAGACCCAGTACTTC; d_call: -; j_call: TRBJ2-5; v_call: TRBV7-2; clone_size: -
cdr3_aa: CAISSGQGHGYTF; cdr3_nt: TGTGCCATCAGTTCGGGACAGGGCCATGGCTACACCTTC; d_call: TRBD1; j_call: TRBJ1-2; v_call: TRBV10-3; clone_size: few
cdr3_aa: CSAEGPFGTEAFF; cdr3_nt: TGCAGTGCGGAGGGGCCTTTTGGCACTGAAGCTTTCTTT; d_call: -; j_call: TRBJ1-1; v_call: TRBV20-1; clone_size: -
cdr3_aa: CASSSAQGGEQYF; cdr3_nt: TGTGCCAGCAGCTCAGCGCAGGGAGGAGAGCAGTACTTC; d_call: -; j_call: TRBJ2-7; v_call: TRBV7-2; clone_size: few
cdr3_aa: CASSSSDPNTEAFF; cdr3_nt: TGTGCCAGCAGCTCTAGTGATCCGAACACTGAAGCTTTCTTT; d_call: -; j_call: TRBJ1-1; v_call: TRBV7-2; clone_size: -
cdr3_aa: CASSGLTTDYGYTF; cdr3_nt: TGCGCCAGCAGCGGCCTTACTACGGACTATGGCTACACCTTC; d_call: -; j_call: TRBJ1-2; v_call: TRBV5-1; clone_size: many
cdr3_aa: CATSRSQKEAKQFF; cdr3_nt: TGTGCCACCAGCAGGAGTCAGAAAGAGGCTAAGCAGTTCTTC; d_call: -; j_call: TRBJ2-1; v_call: TRBV15; clone_size: -
cdr3_aa: CASSLKPGLAGGWDTGELFF; cdr3_nt: TGTGCCAGCAGCTTAAAACCAGGACTAGCGGGAGGTTGGGACACCGGGGAGCTGTTTTTT; d_call: TRBD2; j_call: TRBJ2-2; v_call: TRBV7-2; clone_size: many
cdr3_aa: CATLDTYQETQYF; cdr3_nt: TGTGCCACCCTAGACACGTACCAAGAGACCCAGTACTTC; d_call: -; j_call: TRBJ2-5; v_call: TRBV10-3; clone_size: -
cdr3_aa: CASKRDRVGAYVLTF; cdr3_nt: TGTGCCAGCAAACGCGACAGGGTAGGGGCCTACGTCCTGACTTTC; d_call: TRBD1; j_call: TRBJ2-6; v_call: TRBV2; clone_size: once
cdr3_aa: CAAPGTGNSPLHF; cdr3_nt: TGTGCCGCCCCCGGGACAGGGAATTCACCCCTCCACTTT; d_call: TRBD1; j_call: TRBJ1-6; v_call: TRBV19; clone_size: -
cdr3_aa: CASSIGGGDEAFF; cdr3_nt: TGTGCCAGTAGTATAGGCGGGGGCGATGAAGCTTTCTTT; d_call: -; j_call: TRBJ1-1; v_call: TRBV19; clone_size: many
cdr3_aa: CATSRRRVGNQPQHF; cdr3_nt: TGTGCCACCAGCAGACGCAGGGTGGGCAATCAGCCCCAGCATTTT; d_call: -; j_call: TRBJ1-5; v_call: TRBV15; clone_size: few
cdr3_aa: CASSSDGAEGGELFF; cdr3_nt: TGTGCCAGCAGCTCTGACGGGGCGGAGGGCGGGGAGCTGTTTTTT; d_call: -; j_call: TRBJ2-2; v_call: TRBV7-9; clone_size: -
cdr3_aa: CASSLSYASLNAEAFF; cdr3_nt: TGTGCCAGCAGCTTATCGTACGCCAGCTTGAACGCTGAAGCTTTCTTT; d_call: -; j_call: TRBJ1-1; v_call: TRBV7-9; clone_size: many
cdr3_aa: CASSRTGLETQYF; cdr3_nt: TGTGCCAGCAGCAGGACAGGGCTGGAGACCCAGTACTTC; d_call: TRBD1; j_call: TRBJ2-5; v_call: TRBV7-8; clone_size: many
cdr3_aa: CASSVEEFGNYGYTF; cdr3_nt: TGTGCCAGCAGCGTAGAGGAGTTCGGAAACTATGGCTACACCTTC; d_call: -; j_call: TRBJ1-2; v_call: TRBV9; clone_size: few
cdr3_aa: CASSRTSGRGETQYF; cdr3_nt: TGTGCCAGCAGTCGTACTAGCGGGAGAGGAGAGACCCAGTACTTC; d_call: TRBD2; j_call: TRBJ2-5; v_call: TRBV7-2; clone_size: -
cdr3_aa: CASRGVGTDYSNQPQHF; cdr3_nt: TGCGCCAGCAGGGGAGTCGGGACAGATTATAGCAATCAGCCCCAGCATTTT; d_call: TRBD1; j_call: TRBJ1-5; v_call: TRBV5-1; clone_size: -
cdr3_aa: CSVEGGTGQYEQYF; cdr3_nt: TGCAGCGTTGAAGGGGGGACAGGGCAATACGAGCAGTACTTC; d_call: TRBD1; j_call: TRBJ2-7; v_call: TRBV29-1; clone_size: few
cdr3_aa: CASSAWDRAYGYTF; cdr3_nt: TGTGCCAGCAGCGCATGGGACAGGGCGTATGGCTACACCTTC; d_call: TRBD1; j_call: TRBJ1-2; v_call: TRBV9; clone_size: -
cdr3_aa: CASSESPGHMDEQYF; cdr3_nt: TGCGCCAGCAGTGAGTCACCGGGACATATGGACGAGCAGTACTTC; d_call: -; j_call: TRBJ2-7; v_call: TRBV10-2; clone_size: -
cdr3_aa: CASSQARDRNYEQYF; cdr3_nt: TGTGCCAGCAGCCAAGCCCGGGACAGGAACTACGAGCAGTACTTC; d_call: TRBD1; j_call: TRBJ2-7; v_call: TRBV4-2; clone_size: few
cdr3_aa: CASSHGTSGTNGELFF; cdr3_nt: TGTGCCAGCAGCCATGGGACTAGCGGGACAAACGGGGAGCTGTTTTTT; d_call: TRBD2; j_call: TRBJ2-2; v_call: TRBV13; clone_size: many
cdr3_aa: CASSQDQPGYTF; cdr3_nt: TGCGCCAGCAGCCAAGATCAACCGGGCTACACCTTC; d_call: -; j_call: TRBJ1-2; v_call: TRBV4-3; clone_size: -
cdr3_aa: CASSPLEGQQYF; cdr3_nt: TGTGCCAGTAGCCCACTCGAGGGCCAGCAGTACTTC; d_call: -; j_call: TRBJ2-7; v_call: TRBV19; clone_size: -
cdr3_aa: CSSRPRTGSYNEQFF; cdr3_nt: TGCAGCTCCCGCCCCCGGACAGGGTCCTACAATGAGCAGTTCTTC; d_call: TRBD1; j_call: TRBJ2-1; v_call: TRBV29-1; clone_size: -
cdr3_aa: CASSSPDLKTQYF; cdr3_nt: TGTGCCAGCAGCTCCCCGGACTTGAAGACCCAGTACTTC; d_call: -; j_call: TRBJ2-5; v_call: TRBV7-6; clone_size: few
cdr3_aa: CSARDQDSQPGANVLTF; cdr3_nt: TGCAGTGCTAGAGATCAGGACAGCCAACCTGGGGCCAACGTCCTGACTTTC; d_call: -; j_call: TRBJ2-6; v_call: TRBV20-1; clone_size: many
cdr3_aa: CASRDIANYGYTF; cdr3_nt: TGTGCCAGCAGGGACATCGCTAACTATGGCTACACCTTC; d_call: -; j_call: TRBJ1-2; v_call: TRBV2; clone_size: many
cdr3_aa: CASSPRWTSEPEAFF; cdr3_nt: TGTGCCAGCTCCCCCCGGTGGACCTCGGAGCCTGAAGCTTTCTTT; d_call: -; j_call: TRBJ1-1; v_call: TRBV7-9; clone_size: many
cdr3_aa: CASSITSGRQETQYF; cdr3_nt: TGTGCTAGCAGCATAACTAGCGGGAGACAAGAGACCCAGTACTTC; d_call: TRBD2; j_call: TRBJ2-5; v_call: TRBV7-7; clone_size: few
cdr3_aa: CASKENSGANVLTF; cdr3_nt: TGTGCCAGCAAGGAAAACTCTGGGGCCAACGTCCTGACTTTC; d_call: -; j_call: TRBJ2-6; v_call: TRBV2; clone_size: many
cdr3_aa: CSALQGEAFF; cdr3_nt: TGCAGTGCTTTGCAGGGTGAGGCTTTCTTT; d_call: -; j_call: TRBJ1-1; v_call: TRBV20-1; clone_size: many
cdr3_aa: CATSRDAQGRYGYTF; cdr3_nt: TGTGCCACCAGCAGAGATGCGCAGGGGCGTTATGGCTACACCTTC; d_call: -; j_call: TRBJ1-2; v_call: TRBV15; clone_size: many
cdr3_aa: CASRRGASYEQYF; cdr3_nt: TGTGCCAGCAGAAGGGGGGCCTCCTACGAGCAGTACTTC; d_call: -; j_call: TRBJ2-7; v_call: TRBV7-2; clone_size: -
cdr3_aa: CSVTSGRFQEQYF; cdr3_nt: TGCAGCGTTACTAGCGGGAGGTTTCAGGAGCAGTACTTC; d_call: TRBD2; j_call: TRBJ2-7; v_call: TRBV29-1; clone_size: -
cdr3_aa: CASSLLARNTGELFF; cdr3_nt: TGTGCCAGCAGCCTCCTGGCGCGGAACACCGGGGAGCTGTTTTTT; d_call: -; j_call: TRBJ2-2; v_call: TRBV7-9; clone_size: -
cdr3_aa: CSARTPGRETQYF; cdr3_nt: TGCAGTGCTAGGACCCCGGGAAGAGAGACCCAGTACTTC; d_call: -; j_call: TRBJ2-5; v_call: TRBV20-1; clone_size: many
cdr3_aa: CASSLEGLSQYF; cdr3_nt: TGTGCCAGCAGCTTAGAGGGGTTGTCCCAGTACTTC; d_call: -; j_call: TRBJ2-5; v_call: TRBV7-9; clone_size: -
cdr3_aa: CATSDRVRHSSYNSPLHF; cdr3_nt: TGTGCCACCAGTGACAGAGTTCGACACAGCTCCTATAATTCACCCCTCCACTTT; d_call: -; j_call: TRBJ1-6; v_call: TRBV24-1; clone_size: once